A single sample is the source of the 21 T cell receptor beta chains below, sequenced in a study of CD8 T cells in ankylosing spondylitis. TCRdb reprocessed the 5' RACE reads with MiXCR, giving one entry per CDR3 protein. Here the sample spans about 360,000 distinct CDR3 sequences, roughly 20% being singletons. Specimen: blood, either unsorted or a sorted T cell fraction (not recorded which). These receptors all come from a male donor with ankylosing spondylitis or in good health (not recorded which).

The CDR3 bases are TGTGCCAGCAGCGGCTCCCTAGCGGGGGGGCCCTACGAGCAGTACTTC. It codes for CASSGSLAGGPYEQYF. This chain uses TRBV5-8 with TRBJ2-7; 12 bases line up with TRBD2. Germline loops: CDR1 SGHTS, CDR2 YDEGEE. The V and J ends lost 4 bases and 2 bases, in that order; junction bases with no gene match: 7. This CDR3 comprises 16 residues.

This sequence joins TRBV3-1 and TRBJ1-1; weak D call: TRBD1 (6 bases). The CDR3 has 14 residues. Trimming removed 0 bases at V and 6 bases at J, with 11 bases between. Germline loops: CDR1 LGHDT, CDR2 YNNKEL (reference sequence). The CDR3: CASSQEQGYPEAFF. CDR3 DNA: TGTGCCAGCAGCCAAGAGCAGGGGTACCCTGAAGCTTTCTTT.

This clonotype was seen repeatedly, ten times or more. The J gene is TRBJ1-6, the V gene TRBV24-1; D unclear. The germline V and J ends were trimmed by 4 bases and 0 bases, with 3 bases remaining between them. Germline CDR1 is KGHDR and CDR2 is SFDVKD. This CDR3 region has 14 residues. In nucleotides, the CDR3 is TGTGCCACCAGTGAGAGCTCCTATAATTCACCCCTCCACTTT. Its translation is CATSESSYNSPLHF.

This clonotype has more than one count but fewer than ten. This chain links TRBV5-1 with TRBJ2-3; the match to TRBD1 covers 7 bases. CDR3 length: 15 residues. V was pared by 4 bases and J by 2 bases, with 7 bases of the junction left unmatched. Germline V gene sequence: CDR1 SGHRS, CDR2 YFSETQ. The CDR3 DNA reads as TGCGCCAGCAGCATAGAAGACAGGGCCACAGATACGCAGTATTTT. Translation gives CASSIEDRATDTQYF. Full variable domain (missing parts from reference TRBV5-1 and TRBJ2-3): KAGVTQTPRYLIKTRGQQVTLSCSPISGHRSVSWYQQTPGQGLQFLFEYFSETQRNKGNFPGRFSGRQFSNSRSEMNVSTLELGDSALYLCASSIEDRATDTQYFGPGTRLTVL.

The chain uses TRBV19 and TRBJ2-7; D is unclear. With 5 bases removed from V and 3 bases from J, the gap between germline ends came to 17 bases. CDR1 LNHDA and CDR2 SQIVND come from the germline V gene (reference sequence). The CDR3 length is 15 residues. The DNA of the CDR3 is TGTGCCAGTAGTGTAAACCCAACTTTAGACTACGAGCAGTACTTC. Amino acids: CASSVNPTLDYEQYF. Complete variable domain (other parts from reference TRBV19 and TRBJ2-7): DGGITQSPKYLFRKEGQNVTLSCEQNLNHDAMYWYRQDPGQGLRLIYYSQIVNDFQKGDIAEGYSVSREKKESFPLTVTSAQKNPTAFYLCASSVNPTLDYEQYFGPGTRLTVT.

The table lists this clonotype with a few counts. The V gene is TRBV12-3 or TRBV12-4, the J gene TRBJ2-5, with 8 bases identical to TRBD2. Trimming at V came to 3 bases and at J to 5 bases, leaving 5 bases not matched to a gene. The length of the CDR3 is 14 residues. This CDR3 reads CASSLVAGSETQYF. CDR3 nucleotides: TGTGCCAGCAGTTTGGTAGCGGGATCGGAGACCCAGTACTTC.

The chain recombines TRBV6-2 or TRBV6-3 with TRBJ2-3, with D hard to call. Germline V CDR1 and CDR2: MNHEY, SVGEGT. V was shortened by 2 bases and J by 6 bases, with 12 bases between the two germline ends. The CDR3 is 14 amino acids. The CDR3 here is CASSYEVSADTQYF. The DNA for the CDR3 is TGTGCCAGCAGTTACGAGGTCAGCGCGGATACGCAGTATTTT.

This clonotype was detected only a few times. V usage is TRBV20-1 and J usage is TRBJ2-5; 12 bases line up with TRBD2. V lost 4 bases and J lost 4; bases outside the gene matches: 4. Germline CDR1 DFQATT, CDR2 SNEGSKA (reference sequence). This CDR3 region has 14 residues. Written as DNA, the CDR3 is TGCAGTGCTAAGACTAGCGGGGGTTTAGAGACCCAGTACTTC. Translated: CSAKTSGGLETQYF.

This clonotype was seen more than once but under ten times. This rearrangement joins TRBV9 to TRBJ2-7, with 9 bases aligning to TRBD2. Trimming took 3 bases from V and 4 from J; bases not matched to a gene: 2. This CDR3 spans 13 amino acids. Germline V CDR1 and CDR2: SGDLS, YYNGEE. CDR3 sequence: CASSGSGGYEQYF. Written as DNA, the CDR3 is TGTGCCAGCAGCGGTAGCGGGGGATACGAGCAGTACTTC.

This clonotype came up a few times. The chain has TRBV3-1 and TRBJ2-2, with D possibly TRBD1 on 6 matching bases. The CDR3 extends over 16 amino acids. V lost 3 bases to trimming and J lost 0 bases, with 11 bases between them. Per germline, CDR1 LGHDT and CDR2 YNNKEL (reference sequence). The chain's CDR3 is CASSHTGTTNTGELFF. As DNA, the CDR3 is TGTGCCAGCAGCCATACCGGGACAACGAACACCGGGGAGCTGTTTTTT.

This clonotype was picked up a small number of times. CDR3 sequence reads: CASSVAGWSYNEQFF. For the CDR3, the DNA is TGTGCCAGCAGCGTAGCAGGGTGGTCCTACAATGAGCAGTTCTTC. The chain joins TRBV9 to TRBJ2-1; possible D gene TRBD1, 5 bases. The ends were cut back, 0 bases at V and 1 base at J, with 8 bases in the middle. The CDR3 is 15 amino acids. Germline assignment: CDR1 SGDLS and CDR2 YYNGEE.

CDR3 residues: CASSLVAEEQFF. For the CDR3, the DNA is TGTGCCAGCAGCTTAGTGGCAGAGGAGCAGTTCTTC. The genes are TRBV11-2 and TRBJ2-1, with D unclear. CDR3 length equals 12 residues. Germline assignment: CDR1 SGHAT and CDR2 FQNNGV. Trimming took off 1 base at V and 10 bases at J, with 8 bases between the two ends.

This clonotype was observed a single time. This chain links TRBV12-3 or TRBV12-4 with TRBJ2-7, with D perhaps matching TRBD1 or TRBD2 (6 bases each). V lost 2 bases and J 4 bases, leaving 21 bases between the germline ends. The CDR3 sequence is 17 residues long. The CDR3 coding sequence is TGTGCCAGCAGTTTATGGTTGAGGGGGACTGAGGGGTACGAGCAGTACTTC. This sequence encodes CASSLWLRGTEGYEQYF.

The chain links TRBV7-9 to TRBJ2-7; the D call may be TRBD1 or TRBD2 (5 bases each). Germline V gene lookup returns CDR1 SEHNR and CDR2 FQNEAQ (reference sequence). V was shortened by 1 base and J by 3 bases, with 13 bases between the two germline ends. This CDR3 is built from 15 residues. CDR3 nucleotides: TGTGCCAGCAGCTTAGTCGAGGGGTTGAACTACGAGCAGTACTTC. It is translated as CASSLVEGLNYEQYF.

The V and J genes are TRBV20-1 and TRBJ1-2, with TRBD1 matching 9 bases. The V gene's germline CDR1 is DFQATT and CDR2 SNEGSKA (reference sequence). V shed 4 bases and J 4 bases; nucleotides not matched to a gene: 10. The CDR3 contains 15 residues. In DNA, the CDR3 is TGCAGTGCTACCCCCCGGGACAGGGCGTTCTATGGCTACACCTTC. Translated, it gives CSATPRDRAFYGYTF.

The chain carries TRBV4-1 and TRBJ2-7; D might be TRBD1 (7 bases). The germline gives CDR1 MGHRA, CDR2 YSYEKL. There are 16 residues in the CDR3. V lost 0 bases, J lost 1 base, and 13 bases lay in between. The CDR3 loop reads CASSQDRAGGSYEQYF. CDR3 sequence (DNA): TGCGCCAGCAGCCAAGATCGGGCAGGGGGGTCCTACGAGCAGTACTTC.

This chain joins TRBV5-4 and TRBJ2-7; D is possibly TRBD2 (6 bases). This CDR3 has 13 amino acids. The V end lost 1 base, the J end lost 6 bases, and 11 bases lay between the germline ends. Germline lookup yields CDR1 SGHNT and CDR2 YYREEE (reference sequence). The CDR3 loop reads CASSLRGEVEQYF. For the CDR3, the DNA is TGTGCCAGCAGCTTGAGAGGGGAGGTCGAGCAGTACTTC.

A few counts support this clonotype. This rearrangement joins TRBV7-9 to TRBJ1-3; D is ambiguous. Trimming cost V 6 bases and J 4 bases, with 7 bases left between them. The length of the CDR3 is 12 residues. Germline V gene lookup returns CDR1 SEHNR and CDR2 FQNEAQ (reference sequence). The CDR3 DNA follows: TGTGCCAGCAGACCACCCGGAAACACCATATATTTT. This codes for CASRPPGNTIYF.

This clonotype was observed a few times. This chain links TRBV11-2 with TRBJ2-1, with TRBD2 matching over 8 bases. V lost 5 bases, J lost 8 bases, and 2 bases stayed unmatched. The CDR3 extends over 12 amino acids. CDR1 SGHAT and CDR2 FQNNGV come from the germline V gene. The DNA of the CDR3 is TGTGCCAGCAGCCGGGGGGGGGATGAGCAGTTCTTC. Translated, it gives CASSRGGDEQFF.

This sequence joins TRBV4-1 and TRBJ2-3; TRBD2 is a possible D gene (6 bases). Trimming left V 8 bases short and J 4 bases short, with 10 bases between. This CDR3 region has 12 residues. The germline CDR1 and CDR2 sequences are MGHRA and YSYEKL. CDR3 sequence reads: CASRGDADTQYF. The CDR3 DNA follows: TGCGCCAGCCGCGGGGATGCAGATACGCAGTATTTT.

J is TRBJ2-3 and V is TRBV12-3 or TRBV12-4; a possible D gene is TRBD2 (6 bases). CDR3 length: 16 amino acids. The V and J ends lost 4 bases and 0 bases respectively, with 14 bases between them. The CDR3 DNA reads as TGTGCCAGCAGTTACCCGAGGGCGGGGAGCACAGATACGCAGTATTTT. Its translation: CASSYPRAGSTDTQYF.